The clone carrying this T cell receptor (beta chain) was detected many times. Each CDR3 protein gets one entry after TCRdb re-called the 5' RACE reads with MiXCR. The sample yields about 100,000 distinct CDR3 sequences, under 15% seen once. This sample was included in a study of T-cell memory formation after mild COVID-19. Turning to the study itself: Largely, the TCR clusters proved donor specific.

The CDR3 loop spans 15 amino acids. V lost 6 bases and J lost 5, with 19 bases in between. The sample was PBMCs or a T cell subset sorted from them (not recorded which). This rearrangement joins TRBV12-3 or TRBV12-4 to TRBJ1-2; D possibly corresponds to TRBD1 (5 bases). This receptor was identified in a man younger than 35 who had mild COVID-19 (a few samples of this study predate the infection). Cell type and time point are not known. The CDR3 region has the DNA TGTGCCAGCAGATCCACAGGCGACGCGCCGTATGGCTACACCTTC. It encodes CASRSTGDAPYGYTF.